The 30 T cell receptor beta chains presented below share a single source sample, sequenced in a study of T-cell memory formation after mild COVID-19. MiXCR, applied by TCRdb to the 5' RACE reads, yields one record per CDR3 protein. Here the sample spans around 300,000 distinct CDR3 sequences, approximately 13% being singletons. Sequencing was performed on PBMCs or a T cell subset sorted from them (not recorded which). These receptors came from a man aged 18-30 years who had mild COVID-19 (a few samples of this study predate the infection). Cell type and time point are not known.

This clonotype has more than one count but fewer than ten. The chain uses TRBV5-1 and TRBJ2-1, with TRBD2 identical over 8 bases. Germline values: CDR1 SGHRS, CDR2 YFSETQ. The CDR3 extends over 18 amino acids. After removal of 6 bases from V and 0 bases from J, the junction contained 14 bases not matched to a gene. This CDR3 reads CASKDHFSGVSSYNEQFF. The CDR3 bases are TGCGCCAGCAAGGACCACTTTAGCGGGGTAAGCTCCTACAATGAGCAGTTCTTC. Full variable domain (remainder filled in from reference TRBV5-1 and TRBJ2-1): KAGVTQTPRYLIKTRGQQVTLSCSPISGHRSVSWYQQTPGQGLQFLFEYFSETQRNKGNFPGRFSGRQFSNSRSEMNVSTLELGDSALYLCASKDHFSGVSSYNEQFFGPGTRLTVL.

The chain links TRBV4-1 to TRBJ2-7; 14 bases align to TRBD2. This CDR3 is built from 14 residues. CDR1 MGHRA and CDR2 YSYEKL come from the germline V gene. V lost 4 bases to trimming and J lost 11 bases; unmatched junction nucleotides: 7. The CDR3 sequence is CASSPRTSGGIKYF. CDR3 DNA sequence: TGCGCCAGCAGCCCCCGGACTAGCGGGGGGATCAAGTACTTC.

This clonotype was counted a few times. The genes are TRBV5-6 and TRBJ2-7; D is unclear. Trimming stripped 4 bases from V and 0 bases from J, with 11 bases between. CDR3 size: 14 residues. Germline lookup yields CDR1 SGHDT and CDR2 YYEEEE. The CDR3 DNA reads TGTGCCAGCAGCCCTCGTCTAATCTCCTACGAGCAGTACGTC. Protein product: CASSPRLISYEQYV.

This clonotype was found a few times. The chain carries TRBV20-1 and TRBJ2-3; 7 positions match TRBD2. The CDR3 runs 15 residues. V shed 2 bases, J shed 8 bases, and the junction held 13 bases outside the gene matches. CDR1 and CDR2 (germline): DFQATT, SNEGSKA (reference sequence). CDR3 nucleotide sequence: TGCAGTGCTAGAAAGGCTAGCGGCCCCGGGGGTACGCAGTATTTT. Encoded protein: CSARKASGPGGTQYF.

This clonotype turned up a few times. The chain carries TRBV7-3 and TRBJ2-5, with 12 bases fitting TRBD2. The CDR3 is 15 residues long. Germline assignment: CDR1 SGHTA and CDR2 FQGTGA. V was pared by 5 bases and J by 5 bases, with 6 bases of the junction left unmatched. The CDR3 sequence: CASSMTSGGSETQYF. The CDR3 DNA is TGTGCCAGCAGCATGACTAGCGGGGGAAGCGAGACCCAGTACTTC.

The chain carries TRBV29-1 and TRBJ2-3; the D is unclear. The CDR3 sequence is 15 residues long. CDR1 and CDR2 (germline): SQVTM, ANQGSEA. V was cut by 0 bases and J by 1 base, with 11 bases left in between. CDR3 nucleotides: TGCAGCGTTGAAGATCCCCATTCAGGCACAGATACGCAGTATTTT. Translated: CSVEDPHSGTDTQYF.

In this sample, this clonotype turned up many times. The J gene is TRBJ2-3, the V gene TRBV4-1; a possible D gene is TRBD2 (5 bases). Germline V CDR1 and CDR2: MGHRA, YSYEKL. CDR3 length: 14 residues. V was pared by 2 bases and J by 6 bases, with 12 bases between. CDR3 coding DNA: TGCGCCAGCAGCCAACTAGCCGGAGGCGATACGCAGTATTTT. Its protein product is CASSQLAGGDTQYF.

DNA of the CDR3: TGTGCCAGCAGCCAGGCCCCGAGAGGGCGAGAGACCCAGTACTTC. This encodes CASSQAPRGRETQYF. The V gene is TRBV3-1, the J gene TRBJ2-5; D is perhaps TRBD2 (5 bases). Deletions cut 3 bases from V and 4 bases from J, with 15 bases between. The CDR3 length is 15 residues. Germline values: CDR1 LGHDT, CDR2 YNNKEL (reference sequence).

The CDR3 spells CASSLLAGDLQYF. Written as DNA, the CDR3 is TGTGCCAGTAGTCTGCTAGCGGGGGACCTGCAGTATTTT. The rearrangement uses TRBV19 and TRBJ2-3; 10 nucleotides match TRBD2. The V gene's germline CDR1 is LNHDA and CDR2 SQIVND (reference sequence). CDR3 length equals 13 residues. The V gene end was trimmed by 5 bases and the J gene end by 11 bases; junction bases not matched to a gene: 7.

This clonotype was seen a handful of times. V and J are TRBV4-3 and TRBJ1-1; tentative D call: TRBD1 (6 bases). V dropped 0 bases and J dropped 0 bases, with 14 bases sitting between them. Germline CDR1 and CDR2: LGHNA and YSLEER. CDR3 length: 17 amino acids. The CDR3 sequence is CASSQDYRGALNTEAFF. CDR3 nucleotides: TGCGCCAGCAGCCAAGATTACCGGGGGGCCTTGAACACTGAAGCTTTCTTT.

This clonotype has at least ten counts. V gene TRBV7-9 combines with J gene TRBJ1-2; no reliable D call. CDR3 length: 14 amino acids. Germline CDR1 and CDR2: SEHNR and FQNEAQ (reference sequence). V shed 1 base and J shed 2 bases, with 8 bases lying between them. Here the CDR3 reads CASSLGTENYGYTF. DNA of the CDR3: TGTGCCAGCAGCTTAGGTACAGAGAACTATGGCTACACCTTC. Based on the CDR3 plus reference TRBV7-9 and TRBJ1-2, the full variable domain is DTGVSQNPRHKITKRGQNVTFRCDPISEHNRLYWYRQTLGQGPEFLTYFQNEAQLEKSRLLSDRFSAERPKGSFSTLEIQRTEQGDSAMYLCASSLGTENYGYTFGSGTRLTVV.

The chain is built from TRBV18 and TRBJ2-1; 8 nucleotides align to TRBD1. Germline values: CDR1 KGHSH, CDR2 LQKENI. The junction had 9 bases not matched to a gene; V was cut back by 2 bases and J by 9 bases. The CDR3 totals 15 residues. For the CDR3, the DNA is TGTGCCAGCTCACCAGAGCAGGGGGCGATAAGTGAGCAGTTCTTC. This encodes CASSPEQGAISEQFF.

This clonotype was seen a handful of times. The genes are TRBV4-1 and TRBJ2-5; D assignment may be TRBD1 or TRBD2 (6 bases each). The CDR3 is made up of 17 amino acids. Deletions cut 4 bases from V and 2 bases from J, with 20 bases between. Per the germline V gene, CDR1 is MGHRA and CDR2 is YSYEKL. The DNA of the CDR3 is TGCGCCAGCAGCCCTAAGGAGGGGGTAGAGGTTCAAGAGACCCAGTACTTC. Its translation is CASSPKEGVEVQETQYF.

V gene TRBV4-1 combines with J gene TRBJ2-5, with D uncertain. Germline V lookup: CDR1 MGHRA, CDR2 YSYEKL. V lost 3 bases and J 1 base, leaving 9 bases between the germline ends. CDR3 length: 14 residues. Here the CDR3 DNA reads TGCGCCAGCAGCCAGGTTGACACCCAAGAGACCCAGTACTTC. Its protein product is CASSQVDTQETQYF.

The chain carries TRBV5-8 and TRBJ1-1; possibly TRBD1 for D (5 bases). CDR1 and CDR2 (germline): SGHTS, YDEGEE. The CDR3 spans 14 residues. V lost 4 bases, J lost 1 base, and 11 bases lay in between. The CDR3 coding sequence is TGTGCCAGCAGCCCAGGGTACTCGAACACTGAAGCTTTCTTT. Translating gives CASSPGYSNTEAFF.

This clonotype has at least ten counts. The rearrangement links TRBV6-6 to TRBJ2-1, with 7 bases fitting TRBD2. The CDR3 consists of 16 residues. J was trimmed by 8 bases and V by 3 bases; bases with no gene match: 13. CDR1 is MNHNY, CDR2 SVGAGI, per germline (reference sequence). CDR3 protein: CASSYFDPGGRDEQFF. Here the CDR3 DNA reads TGTGCCAGCAGTTATTTCGATCCGGGGGGTCGGGATGAGCAGTTCTTC.

J is TRBJ2-3 and V is TRBV6-5, with 7 positions matching TRBD2. This CDR3 has 17 amino acids. Germline V gene sequence: CDR1 MNHEY, CDR2 SVGAGI. J gave up 3 bases and V 2 bases, and 11 bases lay outside the gene matches. The chain's CDR3 is CASSYLGRDLGTDTQYF. The DNA for the CDR3 is TGTGCCAGCAGTTACCTAGGGAGGGACCTAGGGACAGATACGCAGTATTTT.

This clonotype has only a few counts. The genes are TRBV24-1 and TRBJ2-3; TRBD2 aligns across 7 bases. The CDR3 has 15 amino acids. J gave up 4 bases and V 4 bases, and 7 bases lay outside the gene matches. Germline assignment: CDR1 KGHDR and CDR2 SFDVKD. The CDR3 DNA reads as TGTGCCACCAGTGACCCCCGCGGGGGTCCAGATACGCAGTATTTT. This encodes CATSDPRGGPDTQYF.

Only a few counts were recorded for this clonotype. The chain is built from TRBV12-3 or TRBV12-4 and TRBJ2-7, with unresolved D. V was clipped by 2 bases and J by 2 bases, with 10 bases between them. This CDR3 has 14 residues. CDR3 bases: TGTGCCAGCAGTTTAACGGGCAGCCCCTACGAGCAGTACTTC. This codes for CASSLTGSPYEQYF.

In this sample, this clonotype turned up many times. The chain is built from TRBV4-1 and TRBJ1-1, with a tentative D call TRBD1 (5 bases). This CDR3 region has 15 residues. From germline, CDR1 is MGHRA and CDR2 YSYEKL. V lost 0 bases and J lost 0, with 8 bases in between. CDR3 sequence reads: CASSQDEGMNTEAFF. The DNA for the CDR3 is TGCGCCAGCAGCCAAGATGAGGGGATGAACACTGAAGCTTTCTTT.

This chain uses TRBV12-3 or TRBV12-4 with TRBJ1-2; D unclear. V lost 6 bases to trimming and J lost 4 bases, with 18 bases between them. This CDR3 is built from 15 residues. The CDR3 loop is CASSPQAGRGYGYTF. DNA for the CDR3: TGTGCCAGCAGCCCCCAGGCAGGCCGGGGCTATGGCTACACCTTC.

This clonotype was counted between two and nine times. This chain's CDR3 is CASSQVGRNTEAFF. Here the CDR3 DNA reads TGTGCCAGCAGCCAAGTAGGGAGGAACACTGAAGCTTTCTTT. This rearrangement joins TRBV14 to TRBJ1-1; D is undetermined. Germline CDR1 SGHDN, CDR2 FVKESK. V was trimmed by 1 base and J by 1 base, leaving 7 bases between them. CDR3 length: 14 residues.

The chain links TRBV19 to TRBJ2-1; the match to TRBD2 covers 8 bases. Germline CDR1 LNHDA, CDR2 SQIVND (reference sequence). Unmatched junction bases numbered 16, after V lost 7 bases and J lost 14 bases. The CDR3 loop spans 14 amino acids. The CDR3 DNA is TGTGCCAGTATGGCGGGGGGCACACTAGGGGCGGAGTTCTTC. Its translation is CASMAGGTLGAEFF.

The rearrangement uses TRBV28 and TRBJ1-5, with 7 positions matching TRBD1. In germline, CDR1 is MDHEN, CDR2 SYDVKM. Losses at the gene ends were 4 bases for V and 0 bases for J; bases not matched to a gene: 12. The CDR3 contains 18 residues. The CDR3: CASSSVLAGGYSNQPQHF. In DNA form, the CDR3 reads TGTGCCAGCAGTTCCGTCCTGGCAGGGGGATATAGCAATCAGCCCCAGCATTTT.

This clonotype was seen repeatedly, ten times or more. The V gene is TRBV12-3 or TRBV12-4, the J gene TRBJ2-5, with D possibly TRBD1 on 6 matching bases. The V and J ends lost 6 bases and 3 bases respectively, with 8 bases between them. This CDR3 has 12 amino acids. As DNA, the CDR3 is TGTGCCAGCAGACGGACAGAAGAGACCCAGTACTTC. Encoded protein: CASRRTEETQYF.

This clonotype appeared a few times. The rearrangement links TRBV20-1 to TRBJ1-5; TRBD1 might be the D (6 bases). Trimming cost V 3 bases and J 6 bases, with 15 bases left between them. Germline loops: CDR1 DFQATT, CDR2 SNEGSKA (reference sequence). The CDR3 has 14 amino acids. The CDR3 DNA sequence: TGCAGTGCTAGCTTGGGGGGGCAGGGTCAGCCCCAGCATTTT. It encodes CSASLGGQGQPQHF.

The chain employs TRBV4-3 and TRBJ2-2; TRBD1 aligns across 9 bases. CDR1 and CDR2 (germline): LGHNA, YSLEER. This CDR3 has 17 amino acids. J lost 6 bases, V lost 3 bases, and 11 bases had no gene match. In DNA form, the CDR3 reads TGCGCCAGCAGCCAGGCAACCCCCTGGACAGGGGCCGGGGAGCTGTTTTTT. Protein sequence: CASSQATPWTGAGELFF.

The chain has TRBV4-1 and TRBJ2-5; 10 nucleotides agree with TRBD1. V dropped 3 bases and J dropped 6; count of bases not matched to a gene: 10. The CDR3 has 16 residues. The V gene's germline CDR1 is MGHRA and CDR2 YSYEKL. The CDR3 protein is CASSHPRGGQGQTQYF. The CDR3 bases are TGCGCCAGCAGCCATCCCCGGGGGGGACAGGGGCAGACCCAGTACTTC.

In its sample, this clonotype was seen a few times. This chain connects TRBV11-3 to TRBJ2-2, with 8 bases matching TRBD1. This CDR3 has 16 residues. V lost 5 bases and J lost 2; bases outside the gene matches: 7. Germline V gene lookup returns CDR1 SGHNT and CDR2 YENEEA. The CDR3 here is CASSQTGAINTGELFF. CDR3 in DNA: TGTGCCAGCAGCCAGACAGGGGCGATAAACACCGGGGAGCTGTTTTTT.

V usage is TRBV5-1 and J usage is TRBJ2-2; 10 nucleotides align to TRBD2. V shed 7 bases, J shed 0 bases, and the junction held 6 bases outside the gene matches. Germline V gives CDR1 SGHRS, CDR2 YFSETQ. The CDR3 has 16 residues. The CDR3 spells CASLELAGSNTGELFF. The CDR3 DNA is TGCGCCAGCCTGGAACTAGCGGGATCGAACACCGGGGAGCTGTTTTTT.